One sample yielded the 22 T cell receptor beta chains listed below, sequenced in a study of cytomegalovirus exposure and HLA in healthy donors. Sequenced by immunoSEQ multiplex PCR; TCRdb stores in-frame clones only, minus some. The sample contains roughly 200,000 clones, about 89% of which appear only once. The sequenced material came from PBMCs. Receptors originate from a man aged 25-45 years in good health and CMV-seropositive.

The chain recombines TRBV19 with TRBJ1-1; D is undetermined. V lost 4 bases and J 1 base, leaving 10 bases between the germline ends. Per germline, CDR1 LNHDA and CDR2 SQIVND (reference sequence). The length of the CDR3 is 14 residues. CDR3 DNA sequence: TGTGCCAGTAGTACAGAGAGACAGAACACTGAAGCTTTCTTT. The encoded protein is CASSTERQNTEAFF.

The chain joins TRBV11-2 to TRBJ1-1, with 10 bases that match TRBD1. Trimming cost V 5 bases and J 2 bases; bases outside gene matches: 11. This CDR3 contains 17 residues. CDR1 SGHAT and CDR2 FQNNGV come from the germline V gene. CDR3 residues: CASSPGQGRVGNTEAFF. In DNA form, the CDR3 reads TGTGCCAGCAGCCCGGGACAGGGGCGAGTGGGAAACACTGAAGCTTTCTTT.

The chain employs TRBV19 and TRBJ2-6, with 8 bases lining up with TRBD1. J was trimmed by 0 bases and V by 5 bases; bases with no gene match: 6. The CDR3 spans 17 residues. CDR1 and CDR2 from the germline V gene are LNHDA and SQIVND (reference sequence). The DNA of the CDR3 is TGTGCCAGTAGTCGAGGACAGGGAGTCTCTGGGGCCAACGTCCTGACTTTC. It yields the protein CASSRGQGVSGANVLTF. Drawing the rest from reference TRBV19 and TRBJ2-6, the complete variable domain is DGGITQSPKYLFRKEGQNVTLSCEQNLNHDAMYWYRQDPGQGLRLIYYSQIVNDFQKGDIAEGYSVSREKKESFPLTVTSAQKNPTAFYLCASSRGQGVSGANVLTFGAGSRLTVL.

The chain couples TRBV9 to TRBJ1-1; D gene unclear. The CDR3 consists of 13 residues. V was cut by 0 bases and J by 3 bases, with 6 bases left in between. The V gene's germline CDR1 is SGDLS and CDR2 YYNGEE. The CDR3: CASSVETYTEAFF. The CDR3 DNA follows: TGTGCCAGCAGCGTAGAGACATACACTGAAGCTTTCTTT.

The CDR3 coding sequence is TGTGCCAGCATATGGGGGAGCGGCCCCTACAATGAGCAGTTCTTC. It codes for CASIWGSGPYNEQFF. This chain joins TRBV6-5 and TRBJ2-1; the D call may be TRBD1 or TRBD2 (5 bases each). Germline-derived CDR1 and CDR2 are MNHEY and SVGAGI. The CDR3 is 15 residues long. V was trimmed by 7 bases and J by 2 bases, leaving 15 bases between them.

The V gene is TRBV7-9, the J gene TRBJ2-7; no firm D call. The CDR3 spans 15 residues. Germline V CDR1 and CDR2: SEHNR, FQNEAQ (reference sequence). V lost 1 base and J lost 4, with 14 bases in between. The CDR3 here is CASSLEALATYEQYF. The CDR3 DNA is TGTGCCAGCAGCTTAGAAGCTTTAGCCACTTACGAGCAGTACTTC.

Here the CDR3 reads CASSFGGGFNQPQHF. Written as DNA, the CDR3 is TGTGCCAGCAGCTTTGGTGGGGGGTTCAATCAGCCCCAGCATTTT. The chain is built from TRBV5-6 and TRBJ1-5, with D possibly matching TRBD1 (5 bases). Trimming stripped 2 bases from V and 3 bases from J, with 12 bases between. CDR3 length: 15 amino acids. Germline assignment: CDR1 SGHDT and CDR2 YYEEEE.

The chain couples TRBV2 to TRBJ2-1, with 11 bases matching TRBD1. The CDR3 spans 13 residues. The V and J ends lost 10 bases and 8 bases, in that order; junction bases with no gene match: 7. CDR1 is SNHLY, CDR2 FYNNEI, per germline. CDR3 in amino acids: CATPGQGDDEQFF. CDR3 sequence (DNA): TGTGCCACCCCGGGACAGGGGGACGATGAGCAGTTCTTC.

CDR3 sequence (DNA): TGCGCCAGCAGAGGGGTGGTTGGACTAACGCACAATGAGCAGTTCTTC. Its translation: CASRGVVGLTHNEQFF. V usage is TRBV10-2 and J usage is TRBJ2-1; a possible D gene is TRBD2 (6 bases). CDR3 length: 16 amino acids. Germline CDR1 is WSHSY and CDR2 is SAAADI. Trimming took 6 bases from V and 5 from J, leaving 20 bases between them.

In this sample, this clone turned up a few times. The chain couples TRBV9 to TRBJ2-2; D is undetermined. V was pared by 3 bases and J by 3 bases, with 3 bases between. Germline V lookup: CDR1 SGDLS, CDR2 YYNGEE. The CDR3 spans 12 residues. The DNA for the CDR3 is TGTGCCAGCAGCGAGGACACCGGGGAGCTGTTTTTT. Its translation: CASSEDTGELFF.

The rearrangement uses TRBV6-1 and TRBJ1-5, with unresolved D. Germline V lookup: CDR1 MNHNS, CDR2 SASEGT. V gave up 2 bases and J gave up 6 bases, with 8 bases separating them. This CDR3 region has 13 residues. The CDR3 reads CASSEMGSQPQHF. The DNA of the CDR3 is TGTGCCAGCAGTGAAATGGGGTCTCAGCCCCAGCATTTT.

The chain joins TRBV6-5 to TRBJ2-1, with 10 bases fitting TRBD1. J was trimmed by 4 bases and V by 6 bases; bases with no gene match: 6. Per the germline V gene, CDR1 is MNHEY and CDR2 is SVGAGI. The CDR3 has 15 residues. This CDR3 is CASSLGTGAYNEQFF. The CDR3 DNA reads TGTGCCAGCAGCCTCGGGACAGGGGCTTACAATGAGCAGTTCTTC.

J is TRBJ2-7 and V is TRBV6-1; the match to TRBD1 covers 8 bases. The ends lost 3 bases at V and 2 bases at J; junction bases unmatched: 6. Per the germline V gene, CDR1 is MNHNS and CDR2 is SASEGT. The CDR3 has 15 residues. The CDR3 DNA sequence: TGTGCCAGCAGTGACTTGTCAGGGGGCCCCTACGAGCAGTACTTC. As protein: CASSDLSGGPYEQYF.

The genes are TRBV6-5 and TRBJ2-7; TRBD1 matches at 9 bases. The CDR3 totals 15 residues. Germline CDR1 reads MNHEY; CDR2 reads SVGAGI. V was pared by 4 bases and J by 5 bases, with 9 bases of the junction left unmatched. The CDR3 loop reads CASSSLGTGNNEQYF. CDR3 sequence (DNA): TGTGCCAGCAGTTCCCTAGGGACAGGGAACAACGAGCAGTACTTC.

The chain is built from TRBV19 and TRBJ2-7; 7 nucleotides agree with TRBD1. CDR3 length equals 14 residues. V dropped 3 bases and J dropped 5; count of bases not matched to a gene: 7. Germline V gene sequence: CDR1 LNHDA, CDR2 SQIVND (reference sequence). In DNA form, the CDR3 reads TGTGCCAGTAGTATTCGACAGGGTCCCCACGAGCAGTACTTC. Translating it yields CASSIRQGPHEQYF.

J is TRBJ2-7 and V is TRBV5-6; 12 bases agree with TRBD2. Germline lookup yields CDR1 SGHDT and CDR2 YYEEEE. CDR3 length: 14 amino acids. J lost 3 bases, V lost 4 bases, and 2 bases had no gene match. CDR3 in DNA: TGTGCCAGCAGCCCGGGACTAGCGGGCTACGAGCAGTACTTC. The encoded protein is CASSPGLAGYEQYF.

This clone was detected only a few times. Here the CDR3 reads CASSEGQGLRQPQHF. CDR3 sequence (DNA): TGTGCCAGCAGTGAGGGGCAGGGGTTACGCCAGCCCCAGCATTTT. The V gene is TRBV2, the J gene TRBJ1-5, with D possibly matching TRBD1 (6 bases). Trimming pared 3 bases from V and 7 bases from J, leaving 16 bases between. The length of the CDR3 is 15 residues. Germline V gene data show CDR1 as SNHLY and CDR2 as FYNNEI.

The V and J genes are TRBV2 and TRBJ1-2; D is uncertain. The CDR3 is 13 amino acids. Trimming pared 4 bases from V and 8 bases from J, leaving 14 bases between. Per germline, CDR1 SNHLY and CDR2 FYNNEI. The CDR3 loop is CASSVASAAGYTF. As DNA, the CDR3 is TGTGCCAGCAGTGTGGCCAGCGCGGCGGGCTACACCTTC.

The gene calls are TRBV27 and TRBJ2-7; D is perhaps TRBD1 (5 bases). Trimming shortened V by 2 bases and J by 7 bases, and 15 bases separated the two germline ends. This CDR3 is 14 amino acids long. Germline V lookup: CDR1 MNHEY, CDR2 SMNVEV (reference sequence). The CDR3 coding sequence is TGTGCCAGCAGTTTAAGGGCAGGGATGGGAGAGCAGTACTTC. It yields the protein CASSLRAGMGEQYF.

J is TRBJ1-5 and V is TRBV10-3; 7 nucleotides agree with TRBD1. Germline-derived CDR1 and CDR2 are ENHRY and SYGVKD. The V and J ends lost 2 bases and 0 bases, in that order; junction bases with no gene match: 1. The CDR3 extends over 15 amino acids. The CDR3 nucleotides are TGTGCCATCAGTGAGGGACAGGATAGCAATCAGCCCCAGCATTTT. It codes for CAISEGQDSNQPQHF.

V is TRBV11-3 and J is TRBJ2-1; D not certain. The germline V gene has CDR1 SGHNT and CDR2 YENEEA. This CDR3 is built from 14 residues. Trimming took 0 bases from V and 9 from J, leaving 12 bases between them. This chain's CDR3 is CASSLEVLGGEQFF. The CDR3 region has the DNA TGTGCCAGCAGCTTAGAGGTCCTCGGCGGTGAGCAGTTCTTC.

As regards this clone: Other nucleotide sequences from this sample produce the same CDR3. This chain links TRBV27 with TRBJ2-7, with D perhaps matching TRBD2 (5 bases). This CDR3 spans 13 amino acids. Germline V lookup: CDR1 MNHEY, CDR2 SMNVEV (reference sequence). Deletions cut 2 bases from V and 4 bases from J, with 9 bases between. CDR3 in amino acids: CASSLRGSYEQYF. CDR3 bases: TGTGCCAGCAGTTTACGGGGATCTTACGAGCAGTACTTC.